This T cell receptor beta chain was recorded in a study of shared clonotypes between healthy human individuals. Study-wide background: With ages of 18 to 49, the donors were a couple of women and a few men.

Naive-designated CD8 cells lacked CD45RO, were positively enriched for CCR7, and omitted terminally differentiated effector memory CD45RA+ cells. Each sample came from a Caucasian adult donor living in Nashville, Tennessee. The germline gives CDR1 SEHNR, CDR2 FQNEAQ (reference sequence). V shed 1 base, J shed 4 bases, and the junction held 4 bases outside the gene matches. The CDR3 has 15 amino acids. Details on this clone: Antigen specificity is unknown. Other nucleotide sequences in the sample specify the same CDR3.

Every immunoSEQ plate was one replicate of a subset's evenly spread DNA. The assay was immunoSEQ multiplex PCR, and TCRdb's table has in-frame clones only and misses some. Of 2 million or so clones listed, roughly 95% were seen once; the top ten hold more than 0.95%. Regarding the study as a whole: Generation probability values for non-shared clonotypes were lower than those for clonotypes shared by all four donors.

The chain links TRBV7-9 to TRBJ2-1; 7 bases agree with TRBD1. This receptor was taken from a man in his late teens or twenties in good health. Sequenced material: naive CD8+ T cells sorted from blood. CDR3 sequence (DNA): TGTGCCAGCAGCTTAGGACAGGGCACTTACAATGAGCAGTTCTTC. As protein: CASSLGQGTYNEQFF.